In its sample, the clone carrying this T cell receptor (beta chain) was seen a few times. The antigen remains undetermined. Donation came from healthy Caucasian individuals in Russia who were aged roughly 6 to 95. This entry belongs to a study of blood T cells in healthy people across ages. General observations from the study: Higher naive T cell percentage went strongly together with higher TCR beta diversity. Donors of long life had a larger count of naive CD4+ cells and greater diversity than aged donors. For the donors, CMV status was unknown and possibly confounded expanded clonotype changes.

From germline, CDR1 is SQVTM and CDR2 ANQGSEA. The CDR3 loop spans 13 amino acids. The V end was cut by 5 bases, the J end by 4 bases, with 11 bases between. Together with a sample-barcoded 5' primer, a J-beta primer mix was included in a second PCR lasting about 6 to 11 cycles. MiXCR, applied by TCRdb to the 5' RACE reads, yields one record per CDR3 protein. The data contain more than 1,400,000 distinct CDR3 sequences, 42% of them singletons. This chain joins TRBV29-1 and TRBJ2-2; D possibly corresponds to TRBD1 (5 bases). The sample was blood. This TCR was recovered from a woman aged 18 to 35 in good health. The CDR3 coding sequence is TGCAGCGTTCCTACAGGAACCACCGGGGAGCTGTTTTTT. Its translation: CSVPTGTTGELFF.